This T cell receptor beta chain stems from a study of blood T cell repertoires in COVID-19. For the study at large: Samples came from the United States, Italy and Spain, spanning acute and convalescent COVID-19. PBMCs, B-cell-depleted T cells, or T cells provided the cDNA or gDNA that made up the material.

Those who participated ranged in age from roughly 18 to 89 years and resided in approximately 23 US areas. Allocation to cohorts depended on clinical history reported by the participants. Profiled with immunoSEQ multiplex PCR; TCRdb holds only in-frame clones, not every one. The repertoire includes approximately 240,000 clones, around 87% of them detected once, and over 6% sits in the top ten. Looked up from germline, CDR1 is MNHNS and CDR2 is SASEGT. V was trimmed by 2 bases and J by 1 base, leaving 9 bases between them. This CDR3 comprises 15 residues. The sequence derives from a woman aged 25 to 39 with acute COVID-19. The rearrangement links TRBV6-1 to TRBJ1-3; possible D gene TRBD1, 6 bases. The sequencing sample was made of PBMCs or T cells enriched from blood (not recorded which). CDR3 DNA sequence: TGTGCCAGCAGTGAAACCAGGGGATCTGGAAACACCATATATTTT. It is translated as CASSETRGSGNTIYF.